The 21 T cell receptor beta chains in this list originate from one sample, sequenced in a study of shared clonotypes between healthy human individuals. TCRdb keeps only in-frame clones here, not all; method: immunoSEQ multiplex PCR. Among 2,500,000 or so clones listed, roughly 92% were seen once. The sequencing sample was made of naive CD4+ T cells from PBMCs. This sample's subset: CD45RA+ positively selected. Receptor source: a man between 18 and 35 years old in good health. Some clones in this sample may be carry-over from other donors' samples.

This chain joins TRBV18 and TRBJ2-6; 9 nucleotides match TRBD1. Trimming removed 2 bases from V and 0 bases from J; junction bases left unmatched: 5. The CDR3 length is 18 residues. Germline V gene data show CDR1 as KGHSH and CDR2 as LQKENI. CDR3 loop: CASSPRTGVFSGANVLTF. The DNA for the CDR3 is TGTGCCAGCTCACCAAGGACAGGGGTTTTCTCTGGGGCCAACGTCCTGACTTTC.

J is TRBJ1-4 and V is TRBV15; D possibly corresponds to TRBD1 (5 bases). There are 16 residues in the CDR3. V lost 0 bases, J lost 2 bases, and 10 bases lay in between. CDR1 is LNHNV, CDR2 YYDKDF, per germline (reference sequence). The CDR3 DNA is TGTGCCACCAGCAGAGATCATAGGGGTACTAATGAAAAACTGTTTTTT. This encodes CATSRDHRGTNEKLFF.

The chain joins TRBV5-5 to TRBJ1-2; maybe TRBD1 (5 bases). CDR3 length equals 15 residues. Trimming cost V 4 bases and J 3 bases, with 16 bases left between them. Germline lookup yields CDR1 SGHKS and CDR2 YYEKEE (reference sequence). The CDR3 DNA reads as TGTGCCAGCAGCGATAGGAAAGGGGCGCACTATGGCTACACCTTC. This sequence encodes CASSDRKGAHYGYTF.

For this clone: The identical CDR3 is also encoded by other nucleotide sequences in the sample. The rearrangement uses TRBV2 and TRBJ2-3; D is uncertain. CDR3 length: 13 amino acids. V was shortened by 4 bases and J by 3 bases, with 8 bases between the two germline ends. Germline values: CDR1 SNHLY, CDR2 FYNNEI. CDR3 coding DNA: TGTGCCAGCAGTGTGCTATTAACAGATACGCAGTATTTT. Residues: CASSVLLTDTQYF. Complete variable domain (other parts from reference TRBV2 and TRBJ2-3): EPEVTQTPSHQVTQMGQEVILRCVPISNHLYFYWYRQILGQKVEFLVSFYNNEISEKSEIFDDQFSVERPDGSNFTLKIRSTKLEDSAMYFCASSVLLTDTQYFGPGTRLTVL.

The rearrangement links TRBV4-2 to TRBJ2-3, with D possibly being TRBD1 or TRBD2 (5 bases each). Germline V gene sequence: CDR1 LGHNA, CDR2 YNFKEQ. V was clipped by 8 bases and J by 1 base, with 16 bases between them. The CDR3 consists of 15 residues. CDR3 sequence (DNA): TGTGCCAGCCAGGGACGTAGGGGAGGCACAGATACGCAGTATTTT. This translates into CASQGRRGGTDTQYF.

Comment on this clone: Other DNA sequences in the same sample also yield this CDR3. The V gene is TRBV28, the J gene TRBJ1-2; D uncertain. Germline V gives CDR1 MDHEN, CDR2 SYDVKM. The CDR3 is made up of 12 amino acids. The V end lost 2 bases, the J end lost 5 bases, and 6 bases lay between the germline ends. CDR3 in amino acids: CASSLMGYGYTF. CDR3 coding DNA: TGTGCCAGCAGTTTAATGGGATATGGCTACACCTTC.

With regard to this clone: Other DNA sequences in the same sample also yield this CDR3. The rearrangement uses TRBV30 and TRBJ1-5, with a possible D match to TRBD1 (5 bases). V lost 5 bases to trimming and J lost 3 bases, with 11 bases between them. There are 13 residues in the CDR3. Looked up from germline, CDR1 is GTSNPN and CDR2 is SVGIG (reference sequence). CDR3 protein: CAWQQGSNQPQHF. The CDR3 region has the DNA TGTGCCTGGCAGCAGGGCTCCAATCAGCCCCAGCATTTT.

The chain recombines TRBV5-6 with TRBJ2-7; 7 nucleotides line up with TRBD2. The CDR3 sequence is 14 residues long. With V trimmed by 3 bases and J by 3 bases, 6 bases remained unmatched. The germline V gene has CDR1 SGHDT and CDR2 YYEEEE. CDR3: CASSSAGGSYEQYF. In DNA form, the CDR3 reads TGTGCCAGCAGCTCCGCTGGCGGGAGCTACGAGCAGTACTTC.

The rearrangement uses TRBV18 and TRBJ2-1, with 9 bases aligning to TRBD2. The CDR3 spans 16 residues. V lost 4 bases, J lost 7 bases, and 11 bases stayed unmatched. Looked up from germline, CDR1 is KGHSH and CDR2 is LQKENI. CDR3 DNA sequence: TGTGCCAGCTCACTATTAATTAGCGGGAGAGCAAATGAGCAGTTCTTC. Protein product: CASSLLISGRANEQFF.

The chain employs TRBV7-2 and TRBJ2-7; TRBD1 matches 8 bases. Germline V lookup: CDR1 SGHTA, CDR2 FQGNSA. The CDR3 extends over 15 amino acids. V was pared by 5 bases and J by 5 bases, with 11 bases of the junction left unmatched. The CDR3: CASSLGPGQGHEQYF. DNA of the CDR3: TGTGCCAGCAGCCTGGGCCCAGGACAGGGCCACGAGCAGTACTTC.

This rearrangement joins TRBV5-1 to TRBJ2-5; D gene ambiguous. Trimming left V 6 bases short and J 5 bases short, with 17 bases between. The CDR3 contains 14 residues. Germline V gene sequence: CDR1 SGHRS, CDR2 YFSETQ. The CDR3 reads CASKGLLVTETQYF. The CDR3 DNA sequence: TGCGCCAGCAAGGGTTTGTTGGTTACGGAGACCCAGTACTTC.

The chain is built from TRBV5-1 and TRBJ2-3, with no clear D. CDR3 length equals 16 residues. Germline CDR1 and CDR2: SGHRS and YFSETQ. V was clipped by 0 bases and J by 10 bases, with 21 bases between them. CDR3 sequence (DNA): TGCGCCAGCAGCTTGGCCCATGGGGTATCTGGAGAAGCGCAGTATTTT. Protein: CASSLAHGVSGEAQYF.

The chain joins TRBV2 to TRBJ2-7; 13 bases are shared with TRBD2. Germline values: CDR1 SNHLY, CDR2 FYNNEI. Trimming took 1 base from V and 5 from J; bases not matched to a gene: 2. The CDR3 extends over 15 amino acids. The CDR3 spells CASSEEGLAGDEQYF. The CDR3, as DNA: TGTGCCAGCAGTGAAGAAGGACTAGCGGGAGACGAGCAGTACTTC.

Here the CDR3 DNA reads TGTGCCAGCGGCCCCGGGGGGAGCTCCTACAATGAGCAGTTCTTC. Its translation: CASGPGGSSYNEQFF. V gene TRBV7-3 combines with J gene TRBJ2-1; 7 bases line up with TRBD2. The CDR3 is made up of 15 amino acids. V lost 8 bases and J lost 0; bases outside the gene matches: 7. Germline V gene sequence: CDR1 SGHTA, CDR2 FQGTGA.

The chain is built from TRBV5-1 and TRBJ1-5, with TRBD1 identical over 8 bases. Germline lookup yields CDR1 SGHRS and CDR2 YFSETQ. J was trimmed by 1 base and V by 1 base; bases with no gene match: 7. The CDR3 length is 17 residues. This CDR3 reads CASSLIPGGPSNQPQHF. The DNA for the CDR3 is TGCGCCAGCAGCTTGATCCCAGGGGGCCCCAGCAATCAGCCCCAGCATTTT. The full variable domain, rest sourced from reference TRBV5-1 and TRBJ1-5, is KAGVTQTPRYLIKTRGQQVTLSCSPISGHRSVSWYQQTPGQGLQFLFEYFSETQRNKGNFPGRFSGRQFSNSRSEMNVSTLELGDSALYLCASSLIPGGPSNQPQHFGDGTRLSIL.

V is TRBV11-2 and J is TRBJ1-4, with D maybe TRBD1 (5 bases). The ends were cut back, 2 bases at V and 7 bases at J, with 23 bases in the middle. Germline CDR1 and CDR2: SGHAT and FQNNGV. The CDR3 is 18 amino acids. The DNA of the CDR3 is TGTGCCAGCAGCTTACTTCGCAGGGTAGAAGGAAGCGGTGAAAAACTGTTTTTT. As protein: CASSLLRRVEGSGEKLFF.

This clone came up once. V gene TRBV28 combines with J gene TRBJ2-7; D is tentatively TRBD1 or TRBD2 (5 bases each). This CDR3 region has 15 residues. Germline V gene lookup returns CDR1 MDHEN and CDR2 SYDVKM. V dropped 3 bases and J dropped 4 bases, with 16 bases sitting between them. The CDR3 loop reads CASSLGVRGSYEQYF. CDR3 bases: TGTGCCAGCAGTTTGGGGGTGAGGGGAAGTTACGAGCAGTACTTC.

The chain is built from TRBV9 and TRBJ2-5, with D maybe TRBD2 (7 bases). The CDR3 is 16 residues long. V lost 4 bases and J 2 bases, leaving 18 bases between the germline ends. Germline V CDR1 and CDR2: SGDLS, YYNGEE. CDR3 in amino acids: CASSPRGAKEQETQYF. In DNA, the CDR3 is TGTGCCAGCAGCCCCCGGGGGGCGAAAGAACAAGAGACCCAGTACTTC.

V gene TRBV7-6 combines with J gene TRBJ2-3; D is possibly TRBD2 (6 bases). The CDR3 has 16 residues. From germline, CDR1 is SGHVS and CDR2 FNYEAQ. V was trimmed by 5 bases and J by 5 bases, leaving 20 bases between them. The CDR3 DNA follows: TGTGCCAGCAGCCGGGCAGGAGGGCGGTGGGGAGATACGCAGTATTTT. Translated, it gives CASSRAGGRWGDTQYF.

The J gene is TRBJ2-7, the V gene TRBV28; the D gene is possibly TRBD2 (6 bases). The germline V gene encodes CDR1 MDHEN and CDR2 SYDVKM. The V end was cut by 8 bases, the J end by 9 bases, with 20 bases between. The length of the CDR3 is 13 residues. The CDR3 here is CASVSTSHSAQYF. The CDR3 bases are TGTGCCAGCGTGTCGACTAGTCACTCCGCGCAGTACTTC.

The rearrangement links TRBV27 to TRBJ1-2; 8 positions agree with TRBD1. The germline V gene has CDR1 MNHEY and CDR2 SMNVEV (reference sequence). The CDR3 sequence is 12 residues long. V was pared by 7 bases and J by 6 bases, with 4 bases of the junction left unmatched. The CDR3 region is CASIYRGDGYTF. The DNA for the CDR3 is TGTGCCAGCATCTACAGGGGGGATGGCTACACCTTC.